This TCR beta chain was recorded in a study of beta chain features in type 1 diabetes. Study details: The study found patients and healthy donors alike in age, gender and cell yields. The study's findings and limits: Patients' naive, central memory and regulatory TCRB repertoires appeared more alike than those of healthy donors. TCRB CDR3 length was moderately but significantly reduced in all four CD4+ subsets of Type 1 diabetes patients. Small HLA sub-analyses could not settle whether HLA shapes TCRB rearrangement.

This CDR3 contains 15 residues. Germline V lookup: CDR1 SGHDN, CDR2 FVKESK. The ends were cut back, 2 bases at V and 2 bases at J, with 9 bases in the middle. This clone has a handful of counts. As yet, its antigen is unknown. What was sequenced were expressed TCRB transcripts, since all of the isolated RNA had been reverse transcribed. Clones were read by immunoSEQ multiplex PCR, and TCRdb kept only the in-frame ones, dropping some. Of around 300,000 clones in the sample, about 15% are singletons; the top ten hold more than 0.015%. It was one heparinised blood draw, averaging about 110 mL, that each donor gave.

Sequencing was performed on naive CD4+ T cells from blood. The chain employs TRBV14 and TRBJ1-4, with D unclear. This TCR derives from a man in his late teens or twenties with type 1 diabetes. Here the CDR3 reads CASSQTVSTNEKLFF. DNA of the CDR3: TGTGCCAGCAGCCAAACGGTCTCGACTAATGAAAAACTGTTTTTT.